These T cell receptor beta chains were read from a single sample in a study of shared clonotypes between healthy human individuals. Clones were sequenced by immunoSEQ multiplex PCR, and TCRdb holds only the in-frame ones, with some missing. The data hold about 600,000 clones, with 70% to 80% observed a single time. The specimen sequenced was PBMCs. The origin of the receptors is a woman aged 35 to 49 in good health. Some clones in this sample may be carry-over from other donors' samples. The CDR3 runs from the conserved cysteine through the conserved F or W. The order of the fields is J gene, CDR3 length, D gene, clone size, V gene, CDR3 DNA, CDR3 protein. A D gene is named only where the DNA matches it firmly. Clone size appears in some rows only: once, few, many, or a class for an expanded clone.

>TRBJ2-3|16|-|-|TRBV7-3
TGTGCCAGCAGCCTGAATTTCCTAGTGGGCACAGATACGCAGTATTTT
CASSLNFLVGTDTQYF
>TRBJ1-3|13|-|-|TRBV30
TGTGCCTGGACAACCTACTCTGGAAACACCATATATTTT
CAWTTYSGNTIYF
>TRBJ2-1|11|-|-|TRBV20-1
TGCAGTGCTAGAGTAGGTCGTGAGCAGTTCTTC
CSARVGREQFF
>TRBJ1-1|14|-|-|TRBV30
TGTGCCTGGAGTCTTGAGGGGGGGTCCCCTGAAGCTTTCTTT
CAWSLEGGSPEAFF
>TRBJ1-5|13|TRBD1|-|TRBV30
TGTGCCTGCCGGGACAGGGGATATCAGCCCCAGCATTTT
CACRDRGYQPQHF
>TRBJ1-1|13|-|-|TRBV27
TGTGCCAGCAGTGGATGGTCTAACACTGAAGCTTTCTTT
CASSGWSNTEAFF
>TRBJ1-2|14|-|-|TRBV28
TGTGCCAGCAGTTTAGGCCAGATTTTCTATGGCTACACCTTC
CASSLGQIFYGYTF
>TRBJ1-1|14|TRBD1|few|TRBV9
TGTGCCAGCAGCGTAGCTTCAGGGGGCACTGAAGCTTTCTTT
CASSVASGGTEAFF
>TRBJ2-5|16|TRBD2|-|TRBV11-2
TGTGCCAGCAGCGCTTCTAGCGGGTTGTACCAAGAGACCCAGTACTTC
CASSASSGLYQETQYF
>TRBJ2-1|19|TRBD2|many|TRBV4-1
TGCGCCAGCAGCCTCAGTAGATCTAGCGGGAACCAAAGATACAATGAGCAGTTCTTC
CASSLSRSSGNQRYNEQFF
>TRBJ2-7|15|-|-|TRBV19
TGTGCCAGTAGTATAGATTCCGGTGGGTCCTACGAGCAGTACTTC
CASSIDSGGSYEQYF
>TRBJ2-3|15|-|-|TRBV10-3
TGTGCCTCCCGCCGTGGTAGCGGAGATACAGATACGCAGTATTTT
CASRRGSGDTDTQYF
>TRBJ2-5|17|TRBD2|-|TRBV10-2
TGCGCCAGCAGTGAGCCTACCGGACTAGCGGGAGTTGAGACCCAGTACTTC
CASSEPTGLAGVETQYF
>TRBJ1-3|14|-|-|TRBV18
TGTGCCAGCTCACAGGCAGACTCTGGAAACACCATATATTTT
CASSQADSGNTIYF
>TRBJ2-1|14|-|once|TRBV7-9
TGTGCCAGCAGCCTTACGGAGGGGGGCAATGAGCAGTTCTTC
CASSLTEGGNEQFF
>TRBJ2-7|11|-|few|TRBV7-8
TGTGCCAGCAGCGCATCCTACGAGCAGTACTTC
CASSASYEQYF
>TRBJ2-7|16|-|-|TRBV21-1
TGTGCCAGCAGCAAAGGGGCGACAGGGGGTTCCTACGAGCAGTACTTC
CASSKGATGGSYEQYF
>TRBJ1-4|13|-|-|TRBV27
TGTGCCAGCAGTTGGTCAATTAATGAAAAACTGTTTTTT
CASSWSINEKLFF
>TRBJ2-2|14|-|few|TRBV30
TGTGCCTGGAGTGTAAAAATAGAAGCCGGGGAGCTGTTTTTT
CAWSVKIEAGELFF
>TRBJ1-3|14|-|-|TRBV13
TGTGCCAGCAGCGACAGAAGCTCTGGAAACACCATATATTTT
CASSDRSSGNTIYF
>TRBJ2-1|18|TRBD1|-|TRBV27
TGTGCCAACCCCGGACAGGGGGGCCGCCCTTACTCCTACAATGAGCAGTTCTTC
CANPGQGGRPYSYNEQFF
>TRBJ2-5|17|-|-|TRBV19
TGTGCCAGTAGTATAACCGGGGGACGGAGCCTCCAAGAGACCCAGTACTTC
CASSITGGRSLQETQYF
>TRBJ2-7|17|TRBD2|-|TRBV27
TGTGCCAGCAGTTCCCAGGGTGTTGCGGGAGTTTCGGAGGAGCAGTACTTC
CASSSQGVAGVSEEQYF
>TRBJ2-2|18|TRBD2|-|TRBV18
TGTGCCAGCTCACTCCTCCAGACTAGCGGGAGTGGCACCGGGGAGCTGTTTTTT
CASSLLQTSGSGTGELFF
>TRBJ2-1|14|TRBD2|-|TRBV9
TGTGCCAGCAGCCGGGAAGGGACTAGCGGTGAGCAGTTCTTC
CASSREGTSGEQFF
>TRBJ1-1|12|-|many|TRBV18
TGTGCCAGCTCACCAGGGGCCACTGAAGCTTTCTTT
CASSPGATEAFF
>TRBJ2-7|15|TRBD2|few|TRBV7-3
TGTGCCAGCAGCTTAACGGCTGGCGGGAGCTACGAGCAGTACTTC
CASSLTAGGSYEQYF
>TRBJ1-5|13|-|-|TRBV18
TGTGCCAGCTCACCAGAGCATATTCCGCCCCAGCATTTT
CASSPEHIPPQHF
>TRBJ1-2|14|-|-|TRBV9
TGTGCCAGCAGCCAGGATAGGGCTCTCTATGGCTACACCTTC
CASSQDRALYGYTF
>TRBJ2-2|15|-|few|TRBV28
TGTGCCAGCAGTAGGAGGGACACCGACACCGGGGAGCTGTTTTTT
CASSRRDTDTGELFF
>TRBJ2-7|16|-|-|TRBV5-1
TGCGCCAGCAGTGCCCATGGCGAGACAGGGAGGTACGAGCAGTACTTC
CASSAHGETGRYEQYF
>TRBJ1-2|15|TRBD1|-|TRBV5-1
TGCGCCAGCCGCGAACCGGGACAGGGCACCTATGGCTACACCTTC
CASREPGQGTYGYTF
>TRBJ1-5|15|TRBD1|-|TRBV7-9
TGTGCCAGCAGCTTAGTGACAGGGGACAATCAGCCCCAGCATTTT
CASSLVTGDNQPQHF
>TRBJ1-1|13|-|-|TRBV19
TGTGCCAGTAGTATAGACAACAGGGCCAAAGCTTTCTTT
CASSIDNRAKAFF
>TRBJ2-2|18|TRBD1|-|TRBV4-1
TGCGCCAGCAGCCTCGACGGGGCAGGACAGGGGGGGACCGGGGAGCTGTTTTTT
CASSLDGAGQGGTGELFF
>TRBJ2-3|13|-|-|TRBV4-2
TGTGCCAGCAGCCAAGCGACAGTAGATACGCAGTATTTT
CASSQATVDTQYF
>TRBJ1-5|14|-|few|TRBV28
TGTGCCAGCAGTCCGTCCCTGGGGGGTCAGCCCCAGCATTTT
CASSPSLGGQPQHF